The clone carrying this TCR beta chain occurred many times. No antigen is known for it. These data originate in a study of T cells after yellow fever vaccination. The study, taken as a whole, reports: Some clonotypes, a small share, were shared between CD4 and CD8 compartments.

V shed 0 bases and J shed 4 bases, with 8 bases lying between them. CDR1 is SGHRS and CDR2 is YFSETQ in the germline V gene. This CDR3 region has 13 residues. They built TCR cDNA with 5'RACE template switching, a step that put in a universal primer site and UMIs. TCRdb analysed the 5' RACE reads with MiXCR anew, one entry per CDR3 protein. Among hundreds of thousands of distinct CDR3 sequences listed, approximately 3.8% were seen once. The V gene is TRBV5-1, the J gene TRBJ2-7; D unclear. The sequence was obtained from a man younger than 35 who received the YFV17D yellow fever vaccine. The starting material was PBMCs, obtained on the day of the yellow fever booster vaccination. Here the CDR3 reads CASSLDSFYEQYF. The CDR3 nucleotides are TGCGCCAGCAGCTTGGACTCTTTTTACGAGCAGTACTTC.